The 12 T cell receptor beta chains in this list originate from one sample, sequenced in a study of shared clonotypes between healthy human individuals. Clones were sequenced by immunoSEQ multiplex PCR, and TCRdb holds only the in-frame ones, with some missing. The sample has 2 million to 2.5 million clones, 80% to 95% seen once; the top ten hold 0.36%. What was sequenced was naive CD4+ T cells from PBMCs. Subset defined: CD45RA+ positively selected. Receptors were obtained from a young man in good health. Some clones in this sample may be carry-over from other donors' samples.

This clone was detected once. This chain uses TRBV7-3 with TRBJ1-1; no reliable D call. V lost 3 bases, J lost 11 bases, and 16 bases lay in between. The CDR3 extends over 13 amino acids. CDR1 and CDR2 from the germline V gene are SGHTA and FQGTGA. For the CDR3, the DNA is TGTGCCAGCAGCTTCGAAGCGGGGTATGGGGCTTTCTTT. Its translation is CASSFEAGYGAFF.

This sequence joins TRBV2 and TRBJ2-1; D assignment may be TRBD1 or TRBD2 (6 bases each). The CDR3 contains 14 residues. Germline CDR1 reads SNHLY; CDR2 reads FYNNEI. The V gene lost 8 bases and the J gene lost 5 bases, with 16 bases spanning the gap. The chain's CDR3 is CASVDTGDNNEQFF. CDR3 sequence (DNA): TGTGCCAGCGTCGATACGGGGGACAACAATGAGCAGTTCTTC.

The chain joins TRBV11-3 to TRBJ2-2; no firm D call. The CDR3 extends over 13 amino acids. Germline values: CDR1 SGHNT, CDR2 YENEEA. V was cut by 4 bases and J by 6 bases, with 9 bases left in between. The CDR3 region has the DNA TGTGCCAGCAGCTCAGATAGGGCCGGGGAGCTGTTTTTT. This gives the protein CASSSDRAGELFF.

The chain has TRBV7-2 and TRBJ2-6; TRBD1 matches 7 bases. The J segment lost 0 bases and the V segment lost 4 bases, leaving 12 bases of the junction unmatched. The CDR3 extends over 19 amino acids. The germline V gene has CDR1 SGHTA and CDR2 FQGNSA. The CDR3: CASSSVTGTASSGANVLTF. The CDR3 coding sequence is TGTGCCAGCAGCTCTGTTACCGGGACAGCCAGCTCTGGGGCCAACGTCCTGACTTTC. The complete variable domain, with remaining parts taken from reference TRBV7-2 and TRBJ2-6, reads GAGVSQSPSNKVTEKGKDVELRCDPISGHTALYWYRQSLGQGLEFLIYFQGNSAPDKSGLPSDRFSAERTGGSVSTLTIQRTQQEDSAVYLCASSSVTGTASSGANVLTFGAGSRLTVL.

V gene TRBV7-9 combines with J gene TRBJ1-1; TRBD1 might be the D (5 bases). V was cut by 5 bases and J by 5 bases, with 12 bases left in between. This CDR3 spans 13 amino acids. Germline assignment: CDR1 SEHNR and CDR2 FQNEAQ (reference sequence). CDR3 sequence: CASSLRAGTEAFF. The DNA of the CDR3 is TGTGCCAGCAGCCTACGGGCAGGGACTGAAGCTTTCTTT.

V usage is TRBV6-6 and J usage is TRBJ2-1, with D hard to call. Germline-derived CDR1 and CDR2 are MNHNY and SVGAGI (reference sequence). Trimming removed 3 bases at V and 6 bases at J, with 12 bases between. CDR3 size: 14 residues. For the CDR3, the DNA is TGTGCCAGCAGTTATCAGGCCGGCCTCAATGAGCAGTTCTTC. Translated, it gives CASSYQAGLNEQFF.

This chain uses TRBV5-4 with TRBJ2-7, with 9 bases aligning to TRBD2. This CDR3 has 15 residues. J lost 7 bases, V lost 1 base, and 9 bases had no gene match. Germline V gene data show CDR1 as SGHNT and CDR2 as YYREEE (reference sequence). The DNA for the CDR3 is TGTGCCAGCAGCTTGTGGCTAGCGGGACCCCTAGAGCAGTACTTC. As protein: CASSLWLAGPLEQYF.

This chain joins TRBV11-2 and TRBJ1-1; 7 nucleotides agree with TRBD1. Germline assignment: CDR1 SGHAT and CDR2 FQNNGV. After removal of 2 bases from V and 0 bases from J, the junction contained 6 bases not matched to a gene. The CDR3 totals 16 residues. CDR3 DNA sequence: TGTGCCAGCAGCTTACCGAGACAGGGTATGAACACTGAAGCTTTCTTT. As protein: CASSLPRQGMNTEAFF. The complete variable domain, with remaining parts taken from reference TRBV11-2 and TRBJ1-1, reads EAGVAQSPRYKIIEKRQSVAFWCNPISGHATLYWYQQILGQGPKLLIQFQNNGVVDDSQLPKDRFSAERLKGVDSTLKIQPAKLEDSAVYLCASSLPRQGMNTEAFFGQGTRLTVV.

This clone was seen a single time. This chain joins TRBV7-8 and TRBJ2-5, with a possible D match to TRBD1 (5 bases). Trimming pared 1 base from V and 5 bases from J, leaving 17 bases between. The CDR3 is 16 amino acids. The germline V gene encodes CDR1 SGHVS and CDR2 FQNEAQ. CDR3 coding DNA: TGTGCCAGCAGCTTAGAAAGGGGAACGACTCGGGAGACCCAGTACTTC. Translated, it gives CASSLERGTTRETQYF.

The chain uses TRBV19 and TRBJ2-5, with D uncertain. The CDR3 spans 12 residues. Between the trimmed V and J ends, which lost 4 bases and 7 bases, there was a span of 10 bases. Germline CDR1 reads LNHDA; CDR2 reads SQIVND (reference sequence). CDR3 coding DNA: TGTGCCAGTAGTAATCCTCCCGGGACCCAGTACTTC. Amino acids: CASSNPPGTQYF.

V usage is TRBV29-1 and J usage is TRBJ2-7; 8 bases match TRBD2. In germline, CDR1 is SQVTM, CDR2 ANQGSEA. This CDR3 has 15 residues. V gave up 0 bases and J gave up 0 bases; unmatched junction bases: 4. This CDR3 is CSVEDRGGSSYEQYF. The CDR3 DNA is TGCAGCGTTGAAGATCGGGGGGGTAGCTCCTACGAGCAGTACTTC.

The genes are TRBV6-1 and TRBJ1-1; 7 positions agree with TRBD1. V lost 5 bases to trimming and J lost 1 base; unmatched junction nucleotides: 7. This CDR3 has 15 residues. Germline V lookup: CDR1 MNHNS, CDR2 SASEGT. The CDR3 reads CASSRTTGKNTEAFF. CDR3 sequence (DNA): TGTGCCAGCAGTCGTACGACAGGGAAGAACACTGAAGCTTTCTTT.